Listed here is a single TCR beta chain. Its antigen specificity is not known. No qualities accompany the bases; no much larger clone lies one base away. This sample was taken from a study of cytomegalovirus exposure and HLA in healthy donors (dated by TCRdb to 2017 to 2019). In terms of the full investigation: According to a later analysis, one platform produced both the approximately 110 validation repertoires and the approximately 660 repertoires of the first cohort. The study aimed to test whether cataloging public T cell receptors could reveal signatures of past pathogen exposure. Besides the first cohort of roughly 640 subjects, a separate validation cohort made up of roughly 120 different subjects was used. The study combined high-throughput TCR immunosequencing, statistical association of individual TCRs with disease status, and machine learning to predict cytomegalovirus infection status. On the study overall, not on this receptor specifically: In both the original and validation cohorts, the classifier was reported to diagnose cytomegalovirus status with high specificity and sensitivity. The study gave a list of under 200 TCR beta chains associated with cytomegalovirus. The authors suggested that the approach could potentially be generalized to other disease states and immunological phenotypes. Most TCR sequences were observed very rarely across donors, whereas some public TCRs were present in many individuals. A later analysis found that TCRs clustered in the first cohort also tended to co-occur in the 95 to 150 validation repertoires, with 94% of cluster scores above 0. Three of the identified cytomegalovirus-associated TCR beta chains were confirmed in vitro to be specific for cytomegalovirus antigens. The validation cohort had no HLA typing available for a later analysis, so co-occurrence within that cohort was assessed over all 130 or so repertoires.

The germline V gene yields MNHEY for CDR1 and SVGAGI for CDR2. The CDR3 runs 14 residues from the cysteine to the phenylalanine. Just the 42-base CDR3 DNA is kept, in frame starting at base 1. V lost 3 bases and J lost 2 bases; the stretch between them is 11 bases long. The donors were included in the validation cohort of 130 or so subjects, a group kept apart from the 666-subject first cohort. The library was generated by the immunoSEQ multiplex PCR assay. In the authors' own workflow: A statistical classification framework was developed to diagnose cytomegalovirus status using the catalog of TCR beta chain sequences. TCRdb carries this immuneACCESS record with in-frame sequences only. Its versions omit some clonotypes, under half of them owing to an unresolved V gene in the studies checked, with the rest unexplained. V and J calls and clone size are copied from that table; D and trimming were computed from the DNA. The sample profile shows approximately 150,000 clones; roughly 84% of them were found once. 10% of the sample rests with the top ten.

Recombination joined TRBV6-5 with TRBJ2-7; TRBD2 is a possible D gene, resting on 5 matching bases. The sample consisted of PBMCs. The TCR sequence derives from a man under 40 in good health and CMV-seropositive. The CDR3 in this case is CASSYDSGTYEQYF. The sequence in DNA is TGTGCCAGCAGTTATGATTCGGGGACCTACGAGCAGTACTTC.